The T cell receptor (beta chain) under discussion was sequenced for a study of cytomegalovirus exposure and HLA in healthy donors. The table came from immunoSEQ multiplex PCR; TCRdb's copy has only in-frame clones and leaves some out. This sample has 60,000 or so clones, with 92% found just once. Germline V CDR1 and CDR2: SGHAT, FQNNGV. This CDR3 comprises 14 residues. J was trimmed by 9 bases and V by 7 bases; bases with no gene match: 11. The chain combines TRBV11-2 with TRBJ2-1; 8 nucleotides align to TRBD2. Sequencing used PBMCs. The source of this sequence is a woman in her late teens or twenties in good health and CMV-seronegative. The CDR3 sequence is CASIIREGVREQFF. In DNA, the CDR3 is TGTGCCAGCATCATTCGGGAGGGGGTCCGTGAGCAGTTCTTC. Together with reference TRBV11-2 and TRBJ2-1, the CDR3 gives the full variable domain: EAGVAQSPRYKIIEKRQSVAFWCNPISGHATLYWYQQILGQGPKLLIQFQNNGVVDDSQLPKDRFSAERLKGVDSTLKIQPAKLEDSAVYLCASIIREGVREQFFGPGTRLTVL.